This passage covers 6 T cell receptor beta chains from one sample sequenced in a study of T-cell reconstitution after alpha-beta-depleted transplantation in children. During its preparation, the TCRbeta library received unique molecular identifiers. One entry per CDR3 protein results from TCRdb running MiXCR on the PCR reads. The profile covers about 350,000 distinct CDR3 sequences, with 13% appearing a single time and about 3.9% taken by the ten largest. The sequencing used PBMCs, collected from the stem cell graft. The receptors were gathered from a human donor who donated a stem cell graft to a child with Fanconi anemia.

The chain has TRBV24-1 and TRBJ1-1; the D is unclear. The germline CDR1 and CDR2 sequences are KGHDR and SFDVKD. V was clipped by 6 bases and J by 2 bases, with 12 bases between them. This CDR3 has 14 amino acids. This CDR3 is CATSLQPDNTEAFF. Here the CDR3 DNA reads TGTGCCACCAGTCTCCAGCCAGATAACACTGAAGCTTTCTTT.

The chain uses TRBV7-8 and TRBJ1-6, with D possibly TRBD1 on 5 matching bases. The CDR3 is 13 residues long. Between the trimmed V and J ends, which lost 5 bases and 14 bases, there was a span of 16 bases. Germline loops: CDR1 SGHVS, CDR2 FQNEAQ. In DNA form, the CDR3 reads TGTGCCAGCAGCCCCGTGGGGCAGGGCACCCTCCACTTT. It specifies CASSPVGQGTLHF.

V and J are TRBV11-2 and TRBJ2-7; 10 nucleotides match TRBD1. CDR1 is SGHAT and CDR2 is FQNNGV in the germline V gene. The CDR3 is made up of 14 amino acids. V shed 3 bases and J 6 bases; nucleotides not matched to a gene: 5. The CDR3 region has the DNA TGTGCCAGCAGCTTGGGACAGGGGCCGATCGAGCAGTACGTC. Translation gives CASSLGQGPIEQYV.

This rearrangement joins TRBV7-2 to TRBJ2-6, with TRBD2 as a possible D gene (5 bases). V shed 5 bases and J shed 8 bases, with 10 bases lying between them. Germline assignment: CDR1 SGHTA and CDR2 FQGNSA. The CDR3 has 13 residues. DNA of the CDR3: TGTGCCAGCAGCCCGGACTCGCCCAACGTCCTGACTTTC. This codes for CASSPDSPNVLTF.

The gene calls are TRBV9 and TRBJ1-4; D unclear. The V end lost 0 bases, the J end lost 5 bases, and 11 bases lay between the germline ends. The CDR3 consists of 15 residues. CDR1 and CDR2 from the germline V gene are SGDLS and YYNGEE. This chain's CDR3 is CASSVGAGRNEKLFF. The CDR3 region has the DNA TGTGCCAGCAGCGTAGGGGCGGGAAGAAATGAAAAACTGTTTTTT.

In this sample, this clonotype turned up many times. The rearrangement uses TRBV6-5 and TRBJ1-6; D gene uncertain. Between the trimmed V and J ends, which lost 9 bases and 12 bases, there was a span of 18 bases. This CDR3 region has 13 residues. CDR1 and CDR2 from the germline V gene are MNHEY and SVGAGI. CDR3 in DNA: TGTGCCAGTCGGCGCCAAAGGGTGGAACCCCTCCACTTT. It translates to CASRRQRVEPLHF.